This is a list of T cell receptor beta chains from one sample in a study of T cell clones after liver transplantation. Sequencing was performed with immunoSEQ multiplex PCR; in TCRdb, only in-frame clones are kept and a portion is missing. The data show nearly 25,000 clones, more than 60% seen once. This specimen was CD4+ T cells from blood, taken before liver transplant. The source of these receptors is a human donor who received a liver transplant. Each CDR3 is given with its conserved first and last residue. A D gene is named only where the DNA matches it firmly. The size entry is marked missing in some rows and otherwise reads once, few, many or a size class.

abundance: .
d_gene: TRBD1
v_gene: TRBV7-2
CDR3aa: CASSPGQGQGWVF

abundance: .
d_gene: .
v_gene: TRBV7-7
CDR3aa: CASSSGQDTEAFF

abundance: .
d_gene: .
v_gene: TRBV5-5
CDR3aa: CASSLGPFTEQYF

abundance: .
d_gene: TRBD1
v_gene: TRBV6-5
CDR3aa: CASSYKGQGIGNTIYF

abundance: .
d_gene: .
v_gene: TRBV28
CDR3aa: CASSLGGERRTEAFF

abundance: .
d_gene: TRBD1
v_gene: TRBV30
CDR3aa: CACLDRGTQYF

abundance: few
d_gene: .
v_gene: TRBV2
CDR3aa: CASSGSGNNEQFF

abundance: .
d_gene: TRBD2
v_gene: TRBV28
CDR3aa: CASSSGGTDTQYF

abundance: .
d_gene: .
v_gene: TRBV7-8
CDR3aa: CASSLRAGPTYNEQFF

abundance: few
d_gene: TRBD1
v_gene: TRBV6-5
CDR3aa: CASRRDRNYGYTF

abundance: .
d_gene: TRBD1
v_gene: TRBV28
CDR3aa: CASHYRGTGLLF

abundance: .
d_gene: TRBD2
v_gene: TRBV11-3
CDR3aa: CASSTELAGGLNEQFF

abundance: .
d_gene: TRBD2
v_gene: TRBV10-3
CDR3aa: CASSGTSSVDF

abundance: few
d_gene: .
v_gene: TRBV11-2
CDR3aa: CASSMDSNYGYTF

abundance: .
d_gene: .
v_gene: TRBV7-2
CDR3aa: CASSLVGGGGVDTQYF

abundance: .
d_gene: TRBD2
v_gene: TRBV9
CDR3aa: CASSVGVAGHQETQYF

abundance: .
d_gene: TRBD1
v_gene: TRBV28
CDR3aa: CASSLQGDYGYTF

abundance: .
d_gene: .
v_gene: TRBV27
CDR3aa: CASSPLGGDYGYTF

abundance: .
d_gene: .
v_gene: TRBV6-5
CDR3aa: CASSSSSVNQPQHF

abundance: few
d_gene: TRBD1
v_gene: TRBV4-3
CDR3aa: CASSQDRLGTGRNTIYF

abundance: .
d_gene: .
v_gene: TRBV19
CDR3aa: CASSNTRGGATEAFF

abundance: .
d_gene: .
v_gene: TRBV21-1
CDR3aa: CASSQSSQGMTGANVLTF